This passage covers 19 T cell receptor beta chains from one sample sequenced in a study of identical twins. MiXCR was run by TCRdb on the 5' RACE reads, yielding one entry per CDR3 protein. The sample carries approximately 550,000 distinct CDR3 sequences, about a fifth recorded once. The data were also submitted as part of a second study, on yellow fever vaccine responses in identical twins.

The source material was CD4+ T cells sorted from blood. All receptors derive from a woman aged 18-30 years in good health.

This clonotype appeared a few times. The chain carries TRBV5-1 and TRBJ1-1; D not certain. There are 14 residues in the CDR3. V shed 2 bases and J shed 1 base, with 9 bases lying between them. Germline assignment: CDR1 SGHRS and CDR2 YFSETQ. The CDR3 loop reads CASSFPERNTEAFF. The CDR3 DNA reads TGCGCCAGCAGCTTTCCCGAGCGGAACACTGAAGCTTTCTTT.

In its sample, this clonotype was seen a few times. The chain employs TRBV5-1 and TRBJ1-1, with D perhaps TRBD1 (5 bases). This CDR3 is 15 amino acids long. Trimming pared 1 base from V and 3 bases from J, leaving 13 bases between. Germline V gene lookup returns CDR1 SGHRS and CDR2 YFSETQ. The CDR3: CASSLLGPRDTEAFF. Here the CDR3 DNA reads TGCGCCAGCAGCTTGTTGGGGCCGAGGGACACTGAAGCTTTCTTT.

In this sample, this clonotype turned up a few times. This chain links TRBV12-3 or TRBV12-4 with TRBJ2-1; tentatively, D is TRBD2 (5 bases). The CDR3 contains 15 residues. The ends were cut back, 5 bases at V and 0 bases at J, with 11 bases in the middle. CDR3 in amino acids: CASSPTSSSYNEQFF. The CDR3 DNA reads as TGTGCCAGCAGTCCCACTAGTAGCTCCTACAATGAGCAGTTCTTC.

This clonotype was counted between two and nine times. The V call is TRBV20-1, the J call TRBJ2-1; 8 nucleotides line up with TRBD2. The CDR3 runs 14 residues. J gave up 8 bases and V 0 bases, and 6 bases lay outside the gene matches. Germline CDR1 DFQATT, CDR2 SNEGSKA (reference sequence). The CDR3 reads CSAREGAGRDEQFF. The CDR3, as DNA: TGCAGTGCTAGAGAGGGCGCCGGGAGGGATGAGCAGTTCTTC.

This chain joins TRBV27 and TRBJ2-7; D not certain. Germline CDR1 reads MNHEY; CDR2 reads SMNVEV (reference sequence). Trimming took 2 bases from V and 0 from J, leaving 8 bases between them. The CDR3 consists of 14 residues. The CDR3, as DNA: TGTGCCAGCAGTTTAAAATCAGGCTCCTACGAGCAGTACTTC. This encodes CASSLKSGSYEQYF.

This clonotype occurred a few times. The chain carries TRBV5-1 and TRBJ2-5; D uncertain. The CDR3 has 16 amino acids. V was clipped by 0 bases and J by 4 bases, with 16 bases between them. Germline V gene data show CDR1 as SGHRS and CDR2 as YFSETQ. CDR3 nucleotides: TGCGCCAGCAGCTTGGCCCAACAGACGGGTCCAGAGACCCAGTACTTC. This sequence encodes CASSLAQQTGPETQYF.

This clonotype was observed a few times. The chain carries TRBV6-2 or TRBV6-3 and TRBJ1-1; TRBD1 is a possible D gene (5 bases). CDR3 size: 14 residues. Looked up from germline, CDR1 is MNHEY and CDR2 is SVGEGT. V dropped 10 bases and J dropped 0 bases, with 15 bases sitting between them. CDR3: CATKRDPMNTEAFF. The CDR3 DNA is TGTGCCACCAAAAGGGACCCGATGAACACTGAAGCTTTCTTT.

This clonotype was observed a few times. CDR3 protein: CSARGQGAVKNIQYF. CDR3 in DNA: TGCAGTGCTAGAGGACAGGGGGCTGTCAAAAACATTCAGTACTTC. The chain has TRBV20-1 and TRBJ2-4; 10 nucleotides match TRBD1. This CDR3 spans 15 amino acids. V lost 1 base and J lost 3; bases outside the gene matches: 3. Germline V lookup: CDR1 DFQATT, CDR2 SNEGSKA (reference sequence).

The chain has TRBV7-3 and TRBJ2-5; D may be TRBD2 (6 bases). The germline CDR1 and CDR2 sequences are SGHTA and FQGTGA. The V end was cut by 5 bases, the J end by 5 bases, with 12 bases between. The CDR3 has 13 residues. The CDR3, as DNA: TGTGCCAGCAGCAAAGGACGGGGGGAGACCCAGTACTTC. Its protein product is CASSKGRGETQYF.

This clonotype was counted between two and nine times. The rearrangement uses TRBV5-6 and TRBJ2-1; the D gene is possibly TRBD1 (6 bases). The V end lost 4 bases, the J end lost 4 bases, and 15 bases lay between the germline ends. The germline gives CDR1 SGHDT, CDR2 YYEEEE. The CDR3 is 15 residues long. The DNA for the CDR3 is TGTGCCAGCAGCCCGGCCGGGACATCGTACAATGAGCAGTTCTTC. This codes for CASSPAGTSYNEQFF.

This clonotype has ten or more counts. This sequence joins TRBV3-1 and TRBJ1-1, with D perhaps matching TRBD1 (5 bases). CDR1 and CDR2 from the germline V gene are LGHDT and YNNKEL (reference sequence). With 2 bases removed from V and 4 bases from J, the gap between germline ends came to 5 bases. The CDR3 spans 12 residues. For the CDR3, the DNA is TGTGCCAGCAGCCAAAGGGGCACTGAAGCTTTCTTT. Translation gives CASSQRGTEAFF.

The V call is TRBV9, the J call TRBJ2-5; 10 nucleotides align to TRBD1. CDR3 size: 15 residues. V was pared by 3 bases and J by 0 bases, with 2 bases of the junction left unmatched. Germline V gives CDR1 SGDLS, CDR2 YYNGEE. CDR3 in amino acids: CASSAGQGDQETQYF. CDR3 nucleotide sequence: TGTGCCAGCAGCGCAGGACAGGGGGACCAAGAGACCCAGTACTTC.

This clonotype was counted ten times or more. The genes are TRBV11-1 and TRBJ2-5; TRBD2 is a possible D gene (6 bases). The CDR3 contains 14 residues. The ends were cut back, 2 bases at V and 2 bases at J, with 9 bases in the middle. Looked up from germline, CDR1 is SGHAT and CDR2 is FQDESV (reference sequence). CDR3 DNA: TGTGCCAGCAGCTTAATGGGAGGACAAGAGACCCAGTACTTC. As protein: CASSLMGGQETQYF.

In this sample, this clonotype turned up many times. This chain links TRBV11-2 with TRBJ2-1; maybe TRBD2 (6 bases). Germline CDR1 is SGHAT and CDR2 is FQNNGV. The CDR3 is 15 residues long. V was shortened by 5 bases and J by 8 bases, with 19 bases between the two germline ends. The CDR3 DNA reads TGTGCCAGCAGCCCATCACCCACTAGCTCACATGAGCAGTTCTTC. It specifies CASSPSPTSSHEQFF.

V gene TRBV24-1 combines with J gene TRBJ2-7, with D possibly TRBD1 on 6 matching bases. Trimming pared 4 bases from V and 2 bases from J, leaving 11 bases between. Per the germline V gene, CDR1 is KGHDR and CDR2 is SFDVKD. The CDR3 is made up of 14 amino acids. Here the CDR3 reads CATSEGHLTYEQYF. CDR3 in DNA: TGTGCCACCAGTGAGGGACACCTAACCTACGAGCAGTACTTC.

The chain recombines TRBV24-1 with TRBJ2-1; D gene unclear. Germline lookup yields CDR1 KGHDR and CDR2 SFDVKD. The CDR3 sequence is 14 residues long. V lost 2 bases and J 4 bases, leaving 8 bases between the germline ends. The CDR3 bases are TGTGCCACCAGTGATTCGGGCTCATACAATGAGCAGTTCTTC. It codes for CATSDSGSYNEQFF.

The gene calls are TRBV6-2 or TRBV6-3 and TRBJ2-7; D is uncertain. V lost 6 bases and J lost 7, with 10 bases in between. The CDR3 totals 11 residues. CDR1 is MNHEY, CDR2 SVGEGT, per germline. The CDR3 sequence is CASRTYTEQYF. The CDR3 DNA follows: TGTGCCAGCAGAACCTATACGGAGCAGTACTTC.

CDR3 in amino acids: CASSKPGTSEQYF. The CDR3 nucleotides are TGTGCCAGCAGCAAACCCGGGACGTCCGAGCAGTACTTC. The chain has TRBV12-3 or TRBV12-4 and TRBJ2-7, with D tentatively TRBD1 or TRBD2 (5 bases each). The V and J ends lost 6 bases and 6 bases respectively, with 15 bases between them. The CDR3 consists of 13 residues.

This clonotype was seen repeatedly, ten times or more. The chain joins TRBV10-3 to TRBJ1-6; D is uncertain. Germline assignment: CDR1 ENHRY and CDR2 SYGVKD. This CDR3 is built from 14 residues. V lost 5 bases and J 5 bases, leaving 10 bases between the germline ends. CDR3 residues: CAISIGVDNSPLHF. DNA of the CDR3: TGTGCCATCAGTATCGGTGTAGATAATTCACCCCTCCACTTT.